The 9 T cell receptor beta chains below come from one sample, sequenced in a study of PD-L1 blockade in urothelial cancer. The data were produced by immunoSEQ multiplex PCR, yet TCRdb's version contains in-frame clones alone and is incomplete. The repertoire includes 55,000 to 80,000 clones, around 88% of them detected once, and more than 12% sits in the top ten. The sample's time point: pretreatment peripheral blood. The sample consisted of PBMCs, taken around atezolizumab (anti-PD-L1) treatment. These receptors all come from a man in his 60s with urothelial cancer.

CDR3 protein: CASSIGQGNYNEQFF. The CDR3 DNA sequence: TGTGCCAGTAGTATTGGACAGGGGAATTACAATGAGCAGTTCTTC. The chain combines TRBV19 with TRBJ2-1; 9 nucleotides match TRBD1. The length of the CDR3 is 15 residues. The junction had 4 bases not matched to a gene; V was cut back by 3 bases and J by 4 bases. Germline V gives CDR1 LNHDA, CDR2 SQIVND (reference sequence). Looking up the rest from reference TRBV19 and TRBJ2-1 gives the full variable domain: DGGITQSPKYLFRKEGQNVTLSCEQNLNHDAMYWYRQDPGQGLRLIYYSQIVNDFQKGDIAEGYSVSREKKESFPLTVTSAQKNPTAFYLCASSIGQGNYNEQFFGPGTRLTVL.

The J gene is TRBJ2-7, the V gene TRBV27, with unresolved D. Per germline, CDR1 MNHEY and CDR2 SMNVEV (reference sequence). Trimming removed 5 bases at V and 0 bases at J, with 17 bases between. This CDR3 is built from 16 residues. The CDR3 reads CASSPQEGGSSYEQYF. The CDR3 nucleotides read TGTGCCAGCAGTCCCCAAGAAGGCGGCAGCTCCTACGAGCAGTACTTC.

This clone was picked up one time. The CDR3 sequence: CASSPPSGGLYNEQFF. The CDR3 bases are TGTGCCAGCAGCCCCCCTAGCGGGGGCCTCTACAATGAGCAGTTCTTC. The chain couples TRBV5-4 to TRBJ2-1, with 10 bases fitting TRBD2. V lost 4 bases, J lost 3 bases, and 7 bases stayed unmatched. CDR3 size: 16 residues. Germline lookup yields CDR1 SGHNT and CDR2 YYREEE (reference sequence).

The V and J genes are TRBV9 and TRBJ2-2, with a weak D call TRBD1 (7 bases). The CDR3 sequence is 17 residues long. With 4 bases removed from V and 5 bases from J, the gap between germline ends came to 21 bases. Germline CDR1 and CDR2: SGDLS and YYNGEE. The CDR3 DNA sequence: TGTGCCAGCAGCCCACGACAGGGAGGATATTCGACCGGGGAGCTGTTTTTT. Residues: CASSPRQGGYSTGELFF.

This clone has only a few counts. The V gene is TRBV18, the J gene TRBJ1-6, with TRBD1 identical over 10 bases. V shed 4 bases and J 5 bases; nucleotides not matched to a gene: 2. The CDR3 is made up of 15 amino acids. Germline CDR1 is KGHSH and CDR2 is LQKENI. As DNA, the CDR3 is TGTGCCAGCTCACTTGGGACAGGGGATAATTCACCCCTCCACTTT. The encoded protein is CASSLGTGDNSPLHF.

J is TRBJ1-1 and V is TRBV6-1; no firm D call. V lost 6 bases and J lost 1, with 15 bases in between. Per germline, CDR1 MNHNS and CDR2 SASEGT. This CDR3 is 15 amino acids long. The CDR3 DNA reads as TGTGCCAGCAGCCCAACCGGGTCCTGGAACACTGAAGCTTTCTTT. It encodes CASSPTGSWNTEAFF.

CDR3 bases: TGTGCCAGCAGGCCTTCCTACAGGGGGCGAATCTCCTACGAGCAGTACTTC. The encoded protein is CASRPSYRGRISYEQYF. V is TRBV28 and J is TRBJ2-7, with 9 bases lining up with TRBD1. The CDR3 contains 17 residues. The germline V gene has CDR1 MDHEN and CDR2 SYDVKM. J gave up 0 bases and V 6 bases, and 12 bases lay outside the gene matches.

The DNA of the CDR3 is TGTGCCAGCAGTTTAAACCCGGGACTAAACACAGATACGCAGTATTTT. Translating it yields CASSLNPGLNTDTQYF. This rearrangement joins TRBV27 to TRBJ2-3; 7 positions agree with TRBD2. V shed 2 bases and J 2 bases; nucleotides not matched to a gene: 7. Germline V CDR1 and CDR2: MNHEY, SMNVEV (reference sequence). This CDR3 is built from 16 residues.

The chain couples TRBV5-1 to TRBJ1-1; tentatively, D is TRBD1 (5 bases). The germline gives CDR1 SGHRS, CDR2 YFSETQ. This CDR3 is 13 amino acids long. V lost 3 bases and J lost 7, with 13 bases in between. The CDR3 nucleotides read TGCGCCAGCAGCTCATCAGGGTACAATGAAGCTTTCTTT. Translation gives CASSSSGYNEAFF.